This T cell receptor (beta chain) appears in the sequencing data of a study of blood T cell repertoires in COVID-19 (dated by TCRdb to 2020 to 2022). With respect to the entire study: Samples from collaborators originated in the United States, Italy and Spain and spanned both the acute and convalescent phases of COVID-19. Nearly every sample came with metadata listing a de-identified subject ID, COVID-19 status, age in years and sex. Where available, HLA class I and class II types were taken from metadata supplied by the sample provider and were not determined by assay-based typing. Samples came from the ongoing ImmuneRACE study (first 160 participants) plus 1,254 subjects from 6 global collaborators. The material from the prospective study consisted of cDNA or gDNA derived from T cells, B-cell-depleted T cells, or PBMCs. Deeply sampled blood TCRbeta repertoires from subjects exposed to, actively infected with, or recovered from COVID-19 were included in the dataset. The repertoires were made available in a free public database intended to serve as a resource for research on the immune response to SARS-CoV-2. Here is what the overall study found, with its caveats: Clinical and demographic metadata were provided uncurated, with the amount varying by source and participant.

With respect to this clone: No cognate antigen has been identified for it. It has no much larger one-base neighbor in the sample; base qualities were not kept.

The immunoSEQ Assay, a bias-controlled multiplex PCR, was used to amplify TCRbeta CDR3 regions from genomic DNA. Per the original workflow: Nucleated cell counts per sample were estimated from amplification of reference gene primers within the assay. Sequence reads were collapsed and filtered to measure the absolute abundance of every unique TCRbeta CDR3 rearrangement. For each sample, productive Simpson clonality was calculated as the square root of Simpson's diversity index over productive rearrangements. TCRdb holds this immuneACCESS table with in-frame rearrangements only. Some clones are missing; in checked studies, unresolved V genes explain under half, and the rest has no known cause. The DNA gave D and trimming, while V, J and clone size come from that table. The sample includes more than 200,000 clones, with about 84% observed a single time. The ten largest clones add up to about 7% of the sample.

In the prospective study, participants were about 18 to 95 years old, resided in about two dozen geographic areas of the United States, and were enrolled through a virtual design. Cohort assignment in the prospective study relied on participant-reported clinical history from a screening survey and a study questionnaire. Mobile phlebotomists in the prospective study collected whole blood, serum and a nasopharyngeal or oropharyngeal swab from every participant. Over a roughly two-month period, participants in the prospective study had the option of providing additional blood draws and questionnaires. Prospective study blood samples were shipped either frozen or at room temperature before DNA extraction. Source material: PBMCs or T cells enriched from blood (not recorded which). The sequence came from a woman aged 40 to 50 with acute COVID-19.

CDR3 sequence: CASSIGTGSDTQYF. DNA sequence: TGTGCCAGTAGTATAGGAACAGGATCAGATACGCAGTATTTT. The V and J genes are TRBV19 and TRBJ2-3; the D gene is perhaps TRBD1, on 5 matching bases. Spanning cysteine to phenylalanine, the CDR3 consists of 14 amino acids. Just CDR3 DNA is preserved here, 42 bases in frame from base 1. V is pared back by 1 base and J by 4 bases, with 9 bases lying between the germline termini. From the germline V gene (reference sequence), CDR1 is LNHDA and CDR2 is SQIVND.